The entry below gives a single T cell receptor beta chain sequence along with its context. In this sample, this clone turned up a few times. Its binding antigen is unknown. Base qualities are missing; no much larger clone stands one base away. This entry is derived from a study of T cell responses to AZD1222 COVID-19 vaccine (dated by TCRdb to the early 2020s). About the full investigation: A total of 230 to 250 trial participants underwent TCR sequencing, of whom approximately 200 had received two doses of AZD1222 and about 26 had received two doses of the MenACWY control vaccine. Trial participants were enrolled by age into 18-55, 56-69 and 70-plus year subgroups, with around 140, 26 and 57 TCR-sequenced participants respectively.

The CDR3 regions of human TCRbeta chains were analyzed by immunosequencing. In the source study's methods: Repertoire TCRs were checked for matches against a reference library of SARS-CoV-2-specific TCRs that had been generated using the MIRA antigen-specificity platform. Breadth meant the fraction of unique TCRs that were SARS-CoV-2-associated, whereas depth meant the fraction of total T cells that were SARS-CoV-2-associated. Using the MIRA data, each spike-specific TCR was mapped to the spike region that the TCR reacts to and placed in a CD4 or CD8 class. Log10-transformed breadth and depth values were compared by one-way ANOVA with Sidak's multiple comparisons tests. TCRdb obtained this table from immuneACCESS and retained in-frame rearrangements with V and J assigned. These tables miss some clones; where compared with another copy, unresolved V genes account for less than half of the shortfall, and the remainder is unexplained. V and J calls and clone size follow that table, whereas D and trimming were derived from the DNA. In all, the sample holds about 84,000 clones, and 80% to 90% of those were seen once. About 10% of the sample rests with the top ten.

The investigation overall reported the following: Conclusions about previously exposed vaccinees are limited because only six or seven AZD1222 recipients were SARS-CoV-2 seropositive at baseline. Because no samples from the day 14 peak response were available, repertoires could be characterized only after the peak T cell response. CD4 TCRs associated with the vaccine covered the entire spike protein, and the dominant responses were in regions 160-218 and 743-854. Participants were mostly white British, with more females than males. The authors suggested clonal diversity may have been underestimated. After two AZD1222 doses, both the breadth and the depth of spike-specific TCRs were significantly higher than at day 0 and than in MenACWY recipients. Nearly half of unique spike-specific TCRs reportedly recognized epitopes outside regions mutated in the B.1.351 and B.1.1.7 variants. The 56-69-year group was small, and its depth increase did not reach significance, likely because of low power.

From the cysteine through the phenylalanine, the CDR3 covers 17 amino acids. The DNA shown is the 51-base CDR3, in frame from base 1. V loses 0 bases, J loses 3 bases, and the germline ends lie 16 bases apart. CDR1 and CDR2, looked up from the germline V gene, are LGHNA and YNFKEQ. Per the publication, the time point label means: about 28 days (+/-7) after the second vaccine dose. Because spike-specific TCR depth and breadth did not differ between the two schedules, AZD1222 recipients who got a second dose at roughly 4 weeks were pooled with those who got a second dose at roughly 12 weeks. Vaccinee samples came from UK trials COV001 and COV002, including a single-blind randomized controlled phase 2/3 trial of AZD1222 (ChAdOx1 nCoV-19) in healthy adults. For TCRbeta chain sequencing, PBMC samples were collected from trial participants at day 0 and at day 28 after the second dose.

The starting material was peripheral blood, obtained 28 days after the second AZD1222 dose. The V and J segments used are TRBV4-2 and TRBJ2-3; the D gene is tentatively TRBD1 or TRBD2, each matching 5 bases. This clonotype originated in an adult who received the AZD1222 COVID-19 vaccine. The sequence in DNA is TGTGCCAGCAGCCAAGATGAGGGCAGGGCTGGGACAGATACGCAGTATTTT. It translates as CASSQDEGRAGTDTQYF.